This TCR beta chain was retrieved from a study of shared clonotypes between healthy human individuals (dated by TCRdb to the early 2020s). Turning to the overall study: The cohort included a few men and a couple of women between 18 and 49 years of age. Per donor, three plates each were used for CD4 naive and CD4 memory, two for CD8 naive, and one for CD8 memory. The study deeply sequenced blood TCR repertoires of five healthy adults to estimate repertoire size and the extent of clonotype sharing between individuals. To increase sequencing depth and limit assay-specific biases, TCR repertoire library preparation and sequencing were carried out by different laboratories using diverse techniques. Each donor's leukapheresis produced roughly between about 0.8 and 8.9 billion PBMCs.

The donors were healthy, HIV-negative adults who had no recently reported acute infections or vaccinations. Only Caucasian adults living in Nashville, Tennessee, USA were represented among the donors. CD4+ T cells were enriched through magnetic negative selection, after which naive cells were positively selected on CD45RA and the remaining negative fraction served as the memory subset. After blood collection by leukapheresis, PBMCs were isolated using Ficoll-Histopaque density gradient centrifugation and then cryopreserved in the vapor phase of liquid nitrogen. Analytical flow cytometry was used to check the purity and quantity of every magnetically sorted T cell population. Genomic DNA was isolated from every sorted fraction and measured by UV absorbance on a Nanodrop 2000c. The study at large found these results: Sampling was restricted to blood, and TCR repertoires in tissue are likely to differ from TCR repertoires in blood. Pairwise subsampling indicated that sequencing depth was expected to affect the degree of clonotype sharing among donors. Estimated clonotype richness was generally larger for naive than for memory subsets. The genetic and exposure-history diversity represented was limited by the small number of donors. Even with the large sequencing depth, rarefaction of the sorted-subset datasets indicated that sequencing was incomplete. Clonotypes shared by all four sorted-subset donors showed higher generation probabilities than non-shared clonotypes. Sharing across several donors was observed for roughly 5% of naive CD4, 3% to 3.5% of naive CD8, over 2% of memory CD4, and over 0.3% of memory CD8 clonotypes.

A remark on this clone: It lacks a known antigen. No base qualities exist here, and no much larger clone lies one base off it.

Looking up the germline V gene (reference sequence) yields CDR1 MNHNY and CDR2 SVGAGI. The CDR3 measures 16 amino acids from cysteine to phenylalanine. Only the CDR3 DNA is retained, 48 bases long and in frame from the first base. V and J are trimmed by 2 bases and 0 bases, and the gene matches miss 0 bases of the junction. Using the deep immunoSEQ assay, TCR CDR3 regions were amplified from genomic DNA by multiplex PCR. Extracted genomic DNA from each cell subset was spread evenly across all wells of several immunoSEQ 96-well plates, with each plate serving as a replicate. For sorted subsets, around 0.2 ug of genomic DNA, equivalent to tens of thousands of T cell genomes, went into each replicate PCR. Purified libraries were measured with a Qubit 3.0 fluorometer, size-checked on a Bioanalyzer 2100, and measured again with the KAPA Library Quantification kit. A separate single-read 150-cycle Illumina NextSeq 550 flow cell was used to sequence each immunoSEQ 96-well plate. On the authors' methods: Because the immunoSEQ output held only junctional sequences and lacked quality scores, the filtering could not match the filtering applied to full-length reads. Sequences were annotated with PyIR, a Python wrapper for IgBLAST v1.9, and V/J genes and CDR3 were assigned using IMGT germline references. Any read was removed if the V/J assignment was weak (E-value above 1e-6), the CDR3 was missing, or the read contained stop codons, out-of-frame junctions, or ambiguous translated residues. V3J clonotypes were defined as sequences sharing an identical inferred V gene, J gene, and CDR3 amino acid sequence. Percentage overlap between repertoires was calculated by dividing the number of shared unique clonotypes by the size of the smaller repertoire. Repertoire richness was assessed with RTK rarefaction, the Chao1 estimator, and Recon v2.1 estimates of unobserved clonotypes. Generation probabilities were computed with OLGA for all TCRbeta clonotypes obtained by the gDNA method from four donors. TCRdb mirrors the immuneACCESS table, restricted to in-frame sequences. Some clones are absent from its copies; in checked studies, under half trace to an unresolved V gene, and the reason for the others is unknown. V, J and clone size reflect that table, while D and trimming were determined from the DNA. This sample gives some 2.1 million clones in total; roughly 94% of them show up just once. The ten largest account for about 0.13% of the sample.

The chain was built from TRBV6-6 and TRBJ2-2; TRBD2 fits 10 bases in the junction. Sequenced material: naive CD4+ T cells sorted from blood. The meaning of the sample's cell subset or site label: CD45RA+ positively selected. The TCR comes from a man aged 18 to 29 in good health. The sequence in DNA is TGTGCCAGCAGTTACCTAGCGGGAGCGAACACCGGGGAGCTGTTTTTT. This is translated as CASSYLAGANTGELFF.